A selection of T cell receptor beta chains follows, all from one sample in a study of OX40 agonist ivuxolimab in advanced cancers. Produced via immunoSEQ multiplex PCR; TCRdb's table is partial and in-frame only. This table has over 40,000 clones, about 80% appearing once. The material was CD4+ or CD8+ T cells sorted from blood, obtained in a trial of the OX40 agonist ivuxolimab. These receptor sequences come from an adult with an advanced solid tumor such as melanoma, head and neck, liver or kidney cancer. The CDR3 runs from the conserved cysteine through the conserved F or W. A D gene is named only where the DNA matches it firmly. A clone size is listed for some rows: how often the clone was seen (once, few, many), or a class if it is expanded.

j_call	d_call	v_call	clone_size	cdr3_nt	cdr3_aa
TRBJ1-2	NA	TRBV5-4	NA	TGTGCCAGCACTCAAGCGGAGGTACGCTATGGCTACACCTTC	CASTQAEVRYGYTF
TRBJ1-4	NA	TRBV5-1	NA	TGCGCCAGCAGCTCACATCCAGGGAATGAAAAACTGTTTTTT	CASSSHPGNEKLFF
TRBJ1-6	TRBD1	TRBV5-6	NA	TGTGCCAGCAGCTTCGCGTTCAGGGGGGAATATTCACCCCTCCACTTT	CASSFAFRGEYSPLHF
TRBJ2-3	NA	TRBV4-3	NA	TGCGCCAGCAGCCAAGATCTGGGATTGACAGATACGCAGTATTTT	CASSQDLGLTDTQYF
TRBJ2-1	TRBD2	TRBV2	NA	TGTGCCAGCAGTGGAGGAGCGGGGGGCATCAATGAGCAGTTCTTC	CASSGGAGGINEQFF
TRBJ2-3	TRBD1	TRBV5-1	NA	TGCGCCAGCAGCTTTGGGCAGGGGGCGGCAGATACGCAGTATTTT	CASSFGQGAADTQYF
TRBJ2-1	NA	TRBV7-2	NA	TGTGCCAGCAGCTTAGGCGCGGGCAATGAGCAGTTCTTC	CASSLGAGNEQFF
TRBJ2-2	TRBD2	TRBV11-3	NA	TGTGCCAGCAGCCGGACTAGCGGGGGGGCCACCGGGGAGCTGTTTTTT	CASSRTSGGATGELFF
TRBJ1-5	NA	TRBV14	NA	TGTGCCAGCAGCCAAGGGGGGGCGCAGCCCCAGCATTTT	CASSQGGAQPQHF
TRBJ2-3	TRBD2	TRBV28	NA	TGTGCCAGCAGTGCCCCTAGCGGGGGGCGCACAGATACGCAGTATTTT	CASSAPSGGRTDTQYF
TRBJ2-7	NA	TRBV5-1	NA	TGCGCCAGCAGCTTGGGGCTAAGAGACTACGAGCAGTACTTC	CASSLGLRDYEQYF
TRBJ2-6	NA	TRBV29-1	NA	TGCAGCGTGAAGGGGTCCCTGGGGGACGTCCTGACTTTC	CSVKGSLGDVLTF
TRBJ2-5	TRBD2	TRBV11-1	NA	TGTGCCAGCAGCCAGGGACTAGCGGGGGGAGAGACCCAGTACTTC	CASSQGLAGGETQYF
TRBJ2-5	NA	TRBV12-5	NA	TGTGCTAGTGGTCCAGGGGTGGGGGAGACCCAGTACTTC	CASGPGVGETQYF
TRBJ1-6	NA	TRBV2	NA	TGTGCCAGCAGTGAACGGGCGCCCCTCCACTTT	CASSERAPLHF
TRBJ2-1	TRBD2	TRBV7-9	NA	TGTGCCAGCAGCTTACAATTGTTAGCGGGGGGCAATGAGCAGTTCTTC	CASSLQLLAGGNEQFF
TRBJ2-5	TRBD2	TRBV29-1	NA	TGCAGCGTTAGCGGGGGGGCCGGGACCCAGTACTTC	CSVSGGAGTQYF
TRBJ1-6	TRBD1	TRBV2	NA	TGTGCCAGCAGCCCAGGACAGGATTTAAATTCACCCCTCCACTTT	CASSPGQDLNSPLHF
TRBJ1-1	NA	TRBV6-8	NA	TGTGCCAGCGGGTGGAACACTGAAGCTTTCTTT	CASGWNTEAFF
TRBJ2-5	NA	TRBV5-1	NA	TGCGCCAGCAGAACCACCACAGGGCGGCAAGAGACCCAGTACTTC	CASRTTTGRQETQYF
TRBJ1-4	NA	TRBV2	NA	TGTGCCAGCAGTGAAGGATCGCGGACAACTAATGAAAAACTGTTTTTT	CASSEGSRTTNEKLFF
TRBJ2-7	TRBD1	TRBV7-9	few	TGTGCCAGCAGCTATGGGAACAGGGGCCACGAGCAGTACTTC	CASSYGNRGHEQYF
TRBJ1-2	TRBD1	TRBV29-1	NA	TGCAGCGCCGCCTCCGGGACAGGGGGTGGTGGCTACACCTTC	CSAASGTGGGGYTF
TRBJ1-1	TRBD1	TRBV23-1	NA	TGCGCCAGGGGCGGGACAGTTAACACTGAAGCTTTCTTT	CARGGTVNTEAFF
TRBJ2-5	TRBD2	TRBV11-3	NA	TGTGCCAGCAGCTTAGCCCCCCTCTCTAGCGGGGGGGACCAAGAGACCCAGTACTTC	CASSLAPLSSGGDQETQYF
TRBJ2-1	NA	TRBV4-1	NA	TGCGCCAGCAGCCAAGACAGCCAGCAGTTCTTC	CASSQDSQQFF
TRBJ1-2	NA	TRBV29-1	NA	TGCAGCGAGGACCGGGTCCCGTCCTTC	CSEDRVPSF
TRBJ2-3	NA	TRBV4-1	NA	TGCGCCAGCAGCCAGGACTTGGCTAGGGATACGCAGTATTTT	CASSQDLARDTQYF
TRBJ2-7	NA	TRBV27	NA	TGTGCCAGCAGTTCACCGACAGGCCCCGCTTGGGAGCAGTACTTC	CASSSPTGPAWEQYF
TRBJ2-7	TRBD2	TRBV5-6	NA	TGTGCCAGCAGCTCCCGAATTGGTCTAGCGGGGGGAAGTGGCGAGCAGTACTTC	CASSSRIGLAGGSGEQYF
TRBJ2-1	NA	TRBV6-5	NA	TGTGCCATCCACCCCGGCGGAGGGGCCTACAATGAGCAGTTCTTC	CAIHPGGGAYNEQFF
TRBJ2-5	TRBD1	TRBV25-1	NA	TGTGCCAGCATTCCTCGAGGGGGCAGCCAAGAGACCCAGTACTTC	CASIPRGGSQETQYF
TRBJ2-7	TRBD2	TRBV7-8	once	TGTGCCAGCAGCCCCCGGACTAGCATTTTGTCCGAGCAGTACTTC	CASSPRTSILSEQYF
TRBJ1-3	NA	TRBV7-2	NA	TGTGCCAGCAGCTTGAGGAACACCATATATTTT	CASSLRNTIYF
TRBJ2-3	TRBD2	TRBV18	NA	TGTGCCAGCTCACCACTAGCGGGGTTGTCAGATACGCAGTATTTT	CASSPLAGLSDTQYF
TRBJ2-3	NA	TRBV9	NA	TGTGCCAGCGGTCGAGGGCCTGGGGCAGATACGCAGTATTTT	CASGRGPGADTQYF